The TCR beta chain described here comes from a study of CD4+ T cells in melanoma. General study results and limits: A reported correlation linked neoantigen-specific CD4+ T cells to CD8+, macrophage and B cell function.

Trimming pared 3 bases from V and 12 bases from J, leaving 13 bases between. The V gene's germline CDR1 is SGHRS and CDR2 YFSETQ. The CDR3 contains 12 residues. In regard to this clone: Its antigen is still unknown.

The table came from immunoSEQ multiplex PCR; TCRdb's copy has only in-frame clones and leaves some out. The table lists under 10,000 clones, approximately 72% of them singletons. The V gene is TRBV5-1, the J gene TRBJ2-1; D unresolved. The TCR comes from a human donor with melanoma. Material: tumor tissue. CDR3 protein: CASSYSDGGQFF. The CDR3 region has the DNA TGCGCCAGCAGCTACTCTGACGGTGGGCAGTTCTTC.